This TCR beta chain comes out of a study of CD8+CD57+ T cells in acquired aplastic anemia. Study details: The DNA of sorted CD4+ and CD8+ cells averaged 3.2 ug. CD4+ cell libraries from healthy donors averaged around 9.8 million reads.

V lost 2 bases and J 1 base, leaving 14 bases between the germline ends. CDR3 size: 16 residues. Many counts were recorded for this clonotype. Profiles of TCR beta VDJ and CDR3 were generated from a genomic DNA template. Using its own MiXCR run on the reads, TCRdb lists one record per CDR3 protein. The data hold approximately 380,000 distinct CDR3 sequences, with 55% to 75% observed a single time. The chain has TRBV12-3 or TRBV12-4 and TRBJ2-5; tentative D call: TRBD1 (6 bases). The clonotype was recovered from a human donor in good health, serving as a control. The material sequenced was sorted CD4+, CD8+, or CD8+CD57+ T cells (not recorded which) from PBMCs. This CDR3 reads CASSLNYRDRQETQYF. CDR3 sequence (DNA): TGTGCCAGCAGTTTAAACTACAGGGATCGCCAAGAGACCCAGTACTTC.